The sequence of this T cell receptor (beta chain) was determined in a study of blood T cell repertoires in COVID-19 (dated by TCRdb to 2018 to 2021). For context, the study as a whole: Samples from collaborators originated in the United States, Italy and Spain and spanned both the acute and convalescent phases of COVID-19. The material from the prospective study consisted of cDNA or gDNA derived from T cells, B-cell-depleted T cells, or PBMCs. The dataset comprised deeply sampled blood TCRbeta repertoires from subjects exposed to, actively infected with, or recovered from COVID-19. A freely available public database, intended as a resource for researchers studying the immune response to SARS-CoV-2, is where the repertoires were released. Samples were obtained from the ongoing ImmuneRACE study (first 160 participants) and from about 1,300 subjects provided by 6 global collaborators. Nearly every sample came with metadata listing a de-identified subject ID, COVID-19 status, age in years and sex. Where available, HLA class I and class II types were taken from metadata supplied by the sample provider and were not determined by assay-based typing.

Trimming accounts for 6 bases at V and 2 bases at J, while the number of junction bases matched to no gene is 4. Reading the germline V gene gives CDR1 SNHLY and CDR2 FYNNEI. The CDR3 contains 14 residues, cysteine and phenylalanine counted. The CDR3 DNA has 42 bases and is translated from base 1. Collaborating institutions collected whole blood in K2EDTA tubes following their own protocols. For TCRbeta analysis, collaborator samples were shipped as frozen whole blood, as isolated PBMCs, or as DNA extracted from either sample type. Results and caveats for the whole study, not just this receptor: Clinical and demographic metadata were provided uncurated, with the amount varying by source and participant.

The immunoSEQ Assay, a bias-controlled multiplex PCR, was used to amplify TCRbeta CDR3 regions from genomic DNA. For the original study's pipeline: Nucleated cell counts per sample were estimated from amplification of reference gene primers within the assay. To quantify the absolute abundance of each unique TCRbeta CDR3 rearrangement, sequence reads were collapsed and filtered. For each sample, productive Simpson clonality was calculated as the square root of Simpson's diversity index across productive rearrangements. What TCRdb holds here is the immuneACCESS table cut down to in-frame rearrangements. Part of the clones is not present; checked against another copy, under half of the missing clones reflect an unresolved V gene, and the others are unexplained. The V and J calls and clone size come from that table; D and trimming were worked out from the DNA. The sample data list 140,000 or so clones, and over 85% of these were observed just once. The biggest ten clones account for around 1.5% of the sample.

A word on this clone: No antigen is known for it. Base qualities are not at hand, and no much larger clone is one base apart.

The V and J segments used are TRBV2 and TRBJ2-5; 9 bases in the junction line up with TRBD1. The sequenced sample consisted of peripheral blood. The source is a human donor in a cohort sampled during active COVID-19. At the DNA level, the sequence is TGTGCCAGCAGCCAGGACAGGGGACAAGAGACCCAGTACTTC. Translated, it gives CASSQDRGQETQYF.